This TCR beta chain was identified during a study of response to subunit inactivated influenza vaccine. Findings of the study overall: Few additional T cells are recruited per seasonal influenza vaccination, authors suggested.

Concerning this clonotype itself: What it binds is unknown.

One entry per CDR3 protein, called by TCRdb with MiXCR from the RT-PCR reads. The data show over 800,000 distinct CDR3 sequences, 21% seen once. This CDR3 region has 18 residues. V lost 7 bases and J lost 3; bases outside the gene matches: 11. Germline V gene lookup returns CDR1 SGHRS and CDR2 YFSETQ. The chain combines TRBV5-1 with TRBJ2-3; 16 positions match TRBD2. Sequenced here: PBMCs from blood, sampled about 5 days after vaccination. The TCR comes from a man in his forties or fifties who received an inactivated influenza vaccine. In nucleotides, the CDR3 is TGCGCCAGCGGCCGATCCGGGACTAGCGGGAGGGAGACAGATACGCAGTATTTT. Amino acids: CASGRSGTSGRETDTQYF.